The 20 T cell receptor beta chains below were found in one sample sequenced in a study of CD8+CD57+ T cells in acquired aplastic anemia. Flow cytometry had shown expanded CD8+CD57+ cells in the patients chosen for sequencing. For CDR3 and TCR beta VDJ profiling, genomic DNA was the template used. TCRdb passed the reads through MiXCR, listing each CDR3 protein once. The profile covers a few hundred thousand distinct CDR3 sequences, with approximately 57% appearing a single time and approximately 1.3% taken by the ten largest. The sequenced sample was sorted CD4+, CD8+, or CD8+CD57+ T cells (not recorded which) from PBMCs. These receptors were collected from a human donor with aplastic anemia.

Ten or more counts support this clonotype. CDR3 residues: CASSQGGGVLLSEQYF. The CDR3 DNA reads as TGTGCCAGCAGCCAAGGGGGAGGGGTTCTGCTGAGCGAGCAGTACTTC. The chain links TRBV3-1 to TRBJ2-7; 7 nucleotides line up with TRBD2. The CDR3 totals 16 residues. The V gene's germline CDR1 is LGHDT and CDR2 YNNKEL (reference sequence). After removal of 1 base from V and 6 bases from J, the junction contained 12 bases not matched to a gene.

V gene TRBV19 combines with J gene TRBJ2-7, with 9 bases identical to TRBD1. V gave up 4 bases and J gave up 6 bases; unmatched junction bases: 7. The CDR3 consists of 14 residues. Per the germline V gene, CDR1 is LNHDA and CDR2 is SQIVND (reference sequence). CDR3 residues: CASSTGQGKGEQYF. DNA for the CDR3: TGTGCCAGTAGTACGGGACAGGGAAAGGGCGAGCAGTACTTC.

The V call is TRBV5-1, the J call TRBJ2-3, with TRBD1 matching 8 bases. There are 16 residues in the CDR3. J was trimmed by 0 bases and V by 4 bases; bases with no gene match: 7. CDR1 is SGHRS, CDR2 YFSETQ, per germline. The CDR3 loop is CASSGGQVGSTDTQYF. The CDR3, as DNA: TGCGCCAGCAGCGGGGGACAGGTTGGGAGCACAGATACGCAGTATTTT.

This clonotype appeared many times. The gene calls are TRBV4-1 and TRBJ1-3, with D hard to call. Germline CDR1 reads MGHRA; CDR2 reads YSYEKL. The CDR3 runs 16 residues. The V and J ends lost 1 base and 0 bases respectively, with 10 bases between them. CDR3 coding DNA: TGCGCCAGCAGCCAAGGGTTACAGAGCTCTGGAAACACCATATATTTT. Its translation: CASSQGLQSSGNTIYF.

There are a few counts of this clonotype. This chain joins TRBV15 and TRBJ1-2; 9 bases map to TRBD1. The CDR3 loop spans 14 amino acids. V dropped 8 bases and J dropped 6; count of bases not matched to a gene: 10. Germline V gives CDR1 LNHNV, CDR2 YYDKDF (reference sequence). CDR3 in amino acids: CATVRDRAGDGYTF. In DNA form, the CDR3 reads TGTGCCACCGTCCGGGACAGGGCCGGGGATGGCTACACCTTC.

In regard to this clonotype: This may arise from a read error, as a much more abundant clone is one base away. The rearrangement uses TRBV7-7 and TRBJ1-1; possibly TRBD1 for D (5 bases). Trimming removed 3 bases at V and 9 bases at J, with 29 bases between. This CDR3 contains 18 residues. Per the germline V gene, CDR1 is SSHAT and CDR2 is FNYEAQ (reference sequence). The CDR3 coding sequence is TGTGCCAGCAGCTTTCGGCAGGGAAGGCTGCGGGAGATCAAAAAAGCTTTCTTT. Its protein is CASSFRQGRLREIKKAFF. Full variable domain (missing parts from reference TRBV7-7 and TRBJ1-1): GAGVSQSPRYKVTKRGQDVTLRCDPISSHATLYWYQQALGQGPEFLTYFNYEAQPDKSGLPSDRFSAERPEGSISTLTIQRTEQRDSAMYRCASSFRQGRLREIKKAFFGQGTRLTVV.

V and J are TRBV2 and TRBJ2-2, with 7 bases identical to TRBD1. J lost 3 bases, V lost 6 bases, and 4 bases had no gene match. The germline CDR1 and CDR2 sequences are SNHLY and FYNNEI. The CDR3 contains 14 residues. This CDR3 is CASRTGPYTGELFF. The CDR3, as DNA: TGTGCCAGCAGGACAGGGCCATACACCGGGGAGCTGTTTTTT.

This clonotype has only a few counts. The rearrangement uses TRBV5-1 and TRBJ1-4; D uncertain. The CDR3 is made up of 15 amino acids. Trimming removed 0 bases at V and 0 bases at J, with 6 bases between. Germline assignment: CDR1 SGHRS and CDR2 YFSETQ. The CDR3 DNA sequence: TGCGCCAGCAGCTTGGATCTCACAACTAATGAAAAACTGTTTTTT. Protein: CASSLDLTTNEKLFF.

This chain links TRBV19 with TRBJ1-2, with 9 bases that match TRBD1. Germline V lookup: CDR1 LNHDA, CDR2 SQIVND (reference sequence). The CDR3 spans 15 residues. V shed 2 bases and J 6 bases; nucleotides not matched to a gene: 7. CDR3 in amino acids: CASSISGTGLHGYTF. CDR3 sequence (DNA): TGTGCCAGTAGTATATCAGGGACAGGGCTACATGGCTACACCTTC.

This chain uses TRBV2 with TRBJ2-2; 7 bases are a match to TRBD1. Germline lookup yields CDR1 SNHLY and CDR2 FYNNEI. J was trimmed by 7 bases and V by 8 bases; bases with no gene match: 13. CDR3 length equals 15 residues. The chain's CDR3 is CASREDRVGVGELFF. The CDR3 coding sequence is TGTGCCAGCCGAGAAGACAGGGTCGGCGTCGGGGAGCTGTTTTTT. The entire variable domain, with the rest obtained from reference TRBV2 and TRBJ2-2, is as follows: EPEVTQTPSHQVTQMGQEVILRCVPISNHLYFYWYRQILGQKVEFLVSFYNNEISEKSEIFDDQFSVERPDGSNFTLKIRSTKLEDSAMYFCASREDRVGVGELFFGEGSRLTVL.

The rearrangement uses TRBV5-1 and TRBJ1-5; no reliable D call. Germline lookup yields CDR1 SGHRS and CDR2 YFSETQ. V was cut by 0 bases and J by 11 bases, with 21 bases left in between. The CDR3 runs to 16 residues. The CDR3 loop is CASSLDGGRTQETQHF. CDR3 bases: TGCGCCAGCAGCTTGGATGGCGGGAGGACCCAAGAGACCCAGCATTTT.

The chain couples TRBV15 to TRBJ1-3; TRBD1 might be the D (5 bases). This CDR3 has 15 amino acids. Between the trimmed V and J ends, which lost 1 base and 0 bases, there was a span of 7 bases. Germline CDR1 reads LNHNV; CDR2 reads YYDKDF (reference sequence). In DNA, the CDR3 is TGTGCCACCAGCAGAGTCGGGGGCTCTGGAAACACCATATATTTT. Its protein is CATSRVGGSGNTIYF.

This clonotype was counted only a few times. The chain combines TRBV20-1 with TRBJ1-2, with D perhaps matching TRBD1 (5 bases). The V gene's germline CDR1 is DFQATT and CDR2 SNEGSKA (reference sequence). Trimming left V 4 bases short and J 5 bases short, with 8 bases between. CDR3 size: 11 residues. CDR3 protein: CSATTGYGYTF. The DNA for the CDR3 is TGCAGTGCTACCACAGGATATGGCTACACCTTC.

The chain joins TRBV20-1 to TRBJ2-7; D is unclear. CDR1 and CDR2 (germline): DFQATT, SNEGSKA (reference sequence). Trimming pared 0 bases from V and 1 base from J, leaving 19 bases between. The CDR3 contains 17 residues. The CDR3: CSARDLGMSSRSYEQYF. As DNA, the CDR3 is TGCAGTGCTAGAGATCTGGGCATGTCATCAAGGTCCTACGAGCAGTACTTC.

The rearrangement joins TRBV25-1 to TRBJ2-1; 7 nucleotides line up with TRBD2. The CDR3 extends over 16 amino acids. The V segment lost 4 bases and the J segment 8 bases; nucleotides outside the gene matches: 14. Germline assignment: CDR1 MGHDK and CDR2 SYGVNS. The DNA of the CDR3 is TGTGCCAGCAGTGCCTTACTAGCGTCAGTTGTGGATGAGCAGTTCTTC. Translated: CASSALLASVVDEQFF.

This clonotype occurred many times. The J gene is TRBJ2-1, the V gene TRBV20-1; 9 nucleotides line up with TRBD1. CDR1 and CDR2 from the germline V gene are DFQATT and SNEGSKA (reference sequence). This CDR3 has 13 amino acids. V dropped 5 bases and J dropped 9; count of bases not matched to a gene: 8. The CDR3 DNA sequence: TGCAGTGCTTCGGACAGGGGAGGGGGTGAGCAGTTCTTC. It codes for CSASDRGGGEQFF.

The V gene is TRBV5-1, the J gene TRBJ1-2; D is ambiguous. Germline CDR1 and CDR2: SGHRS and YFSETQ. This CDR3 comprises 13 residues. V lost 4 bases and J lost 4, with 11 bases in between. CDR3 nucleotide sequence: TGCGCCAGCAGCCCCGATACCGGCTATGGCTACACCTTC. As protein: CASSPDTGYGYTF.

This clonotype was seen repeatedly, ten times or more. V usage is TRBV4-2 and J usage is TRBJ1-4; D gene unclear. CDR1 and CDR2 (germline): LGHNA, YNFKEQ. V was trimmed by 2 bases and J by 0 bases, leaving 10 bases between them. The CDR3 sequence is 16 residues long. Here the CDR3 reads CASSQSSSSTNEKLFF. CDR3 DNA sequence: TGTGCCAGCAGCCAATCCTCATCCTCAACTAATGAAAAACTGTTTTTT.

This clonotype was seen a few times. The chain has TRBV7-6 and TRBJ2-7; maybe TRBD2 (6 bases). Trimming removed 3 bases from V and 4 bases from J, with 13 bases in between. Germline-derived CDR1 and CDR2 are SGHVS and FNYEAQ. There are 14 residues in the CDR3. The CDR3 DNA reads as TGTGCCAGCAGCTTGGCAGGGACTGATTACGAGCAGTACTTC. Translating gives CASSLAGTDYEQYF.

This chain connects TRBV12-3 or TRBV12-4 to TRBJ2-7, with D possibly matching TRBD2 (6 bases). This CDR3 has 12 residues. Trimming shortened V by 2 bases and J by 7 bases, and 9 bases separated the two germline ends. CDR3 residues: CASSLSGLEQYF. The CDR3 DNA reads as TGTGCCAGCAGTTTATCTGGACTAGAGCAGTACTTC.